This T cell receptor (beta chain) was found in a study of T-cell memory formation after mild COVID-19. Study-level background: Largely, TCR clusters stayed within a single donor. Notes on the study in general: Pre-infection memory already had some responding clones, implying cross-reactive memory joined. Clones contracting over day 15 to 85 were CD4/CD8 balanced, with later expanders leaning CD4+.

This clonotype was counted a few times. What it recognizes is unknown. Germline V gene sequence: CDR1 SGHRS, CDR2 YFSETQ. With 0 bases clipped from V and 0 bases from J, the junction kept 5 bases outside the gene matches. CDR3 size: 16 residues. TCRdb reprocessed the 5' RACE reads with MiXCR, giving one entry per CDR3 protein. The profile shows some 450,000 distinct CDR3 sequences, roughly 20% of them singletons. This clonotype was sampled from an adult woman who had mild COVID-19 (a few samples of this study predate the infection). Cell type and time point are not known. The chain carries TRBV5-1 and TRBJ1-1, with TRBD1 identical over 7 bases. The sequenced sample was PBMCs or a T cell subset sorted from them (not recorded which). The CDR3 sequence is CASSLDGTAMNTEAFF. As DNA, the CDR3 is TGCGCCAGCAGCTTGGATGGGACAGCTATGAACACTGAAGCTTTCTTT.